A selection of T cell receptor beta chains follows, all from one sample in a study of identical twins. TCRdb called the 5' RACE reads again in MiXCR, with one record for every CDR3 protein. This repertoire shows 1.5 million to 2 million distinct CDR3 sequences, 25% to 35% found once; its top ten account for about 0.3%. Input material: cord blood. The origin of the receptors is a newborn girl in good health. Each CDR3 is given with its conserved first and last residue. Fields, in order: V gene, D gene, J gene, clone size, CDR3 DNA, CDR3 protein. A D gene is named only where the DNA matches it firmly. Size tells how often a clone was seen (once, few, many) or the class of an expanded clone, and some rows leave it out.

TRBV5-1	TRBD1	TRBJ2-4	many	TGCGCCAGCAGCCCGACAGGGGTCATTCAGTACTTC	CASSPTGVIQYF
TRBV7-2	-	TRBJ2-7	-	TGTGCCAGCAGCTTAGCGGTAGGGGGCTCCTACGAGCAGTACTTC	CASSLAVGGSYEQYF
TRBV20-1	TRBD1	TRBJ2-3	few	TGCAGTGCTAGCCCGGGACAGGGGGCAGATACGCAGTATTTT	CSASPGQGADTQYF
TRBV4-2	-	TRBJ2-2	-	TGTGCCAGCAGCCATCATCAGGAGCTAAACACCGGGGAGCTGTTTTTT	CASSHHQELNTGELFF
TRBV15	TRBD1	TRBJ1-5	-	TGTGCCACCAGCCTGATTATTACAGGGGATCAGCCCCAGCATTTT	CATSLIITGDQPQHF
TRBV20-1	-	TRBJ2-7	few	TGCAGTGCTAGATGGGACGTGACCTACGAGCAGTACTTC	CSARWDVTYEQYF
TRBV9	TRBD2	TRBJ2-2	-	TGTGCCAGCAGCGTAGCCTCTAGCGGAAAGACCGGGGAGCTGTTTTTT	CASSVASSGKTGELFF
TRBV5-6	-	TRBJ1-1	-	TGTGCCAGCAGCTTGGACGCCGCCGGAGCTTTCTTT	CASSLDAAGAFF
TRBV12-3/TRBV12-4	-	TRBJ1-2	many	TGTGCCAGCAGTTTAGGCTACTATGGCTACACCTTC	CASSLGYYGYTF
TRBV7-2	-	TRBJ1-1	-	TGTGCCAGCAGCTTAGAATTATGGGTTGTGAACACTGAAGCTTTCTTT	CASSLELWVVNTEAFF
TRBV7-2	-	TRBJ2-1	few	TGTGCCAGCTCAATAGGGAGCTCCTACAATGAGCAGTTCTTC	CASSIGSSYNEQFF
TRBV5-1	TRBD1	TRBJ2-7	-	TGCGCCAGCAGCTGGGGGACAGGGTTCCCCTCCTACAATGAGCAGTACTTC	CASSWGTGFPSYNEQYF
TRBV12-3/TRBV12-4	-	TRBJ1-4	-	TGTGCCACCGGGGACCCGGCGGGGGAAAAACTGTTTTTT	CATGDPAGEKLFF
TRBV6-1	TRBD1	TRBJ1-5	-	TGTGCCAGCATGCGGCGACAGGGGAGGGGTAATAGCAATCAGCCCCAGCATTTT	CASMRRQGRGNSNQPQHF
TRBV29-1	-	TRBJ1-1	few	TGCAGCGTCGCGGGGCTCCTAAGCACTGAAGCTTTCTTT	CSVAGLLSTEAFF
TRBV28	TRBD1	TRBJ2-3	-	TGTGCCAGCAGTTTAAAGGGGGCGAACACAGATACGCAGTATTTT	CASSLKGANTDTQYF